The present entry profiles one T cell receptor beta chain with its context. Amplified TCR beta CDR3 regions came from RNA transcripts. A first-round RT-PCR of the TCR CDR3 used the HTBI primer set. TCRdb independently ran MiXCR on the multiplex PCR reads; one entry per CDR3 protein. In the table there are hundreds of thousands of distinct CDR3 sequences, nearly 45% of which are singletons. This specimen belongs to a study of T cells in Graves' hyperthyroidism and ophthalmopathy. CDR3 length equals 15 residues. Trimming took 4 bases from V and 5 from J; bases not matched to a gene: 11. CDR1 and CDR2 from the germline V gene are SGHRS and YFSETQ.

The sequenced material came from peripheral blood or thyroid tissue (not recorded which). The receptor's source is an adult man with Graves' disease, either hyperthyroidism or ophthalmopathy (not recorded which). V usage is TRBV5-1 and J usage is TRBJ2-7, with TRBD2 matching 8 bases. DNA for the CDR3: TGCGCCAGCAGCCCACCGGGGGGGAACGTTAACGAGCAGTACTTC. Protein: CASSPPGGNVNEQYF.